This T cell receptor (beta chain) was captured by sequencing in a study of blood T cell repertoires in COVID-19. Across the whole study: Collection of acute and convalescent COVID-19 samples took place in the United States, Italy and Spain. T cells, B-cell-depleted T cells, or PBMCs supplied cDNA or gDNA.

In the original analysis: Quantification of nucleated cells was approximated via reference gene primer amplification. TCRdb keeps only in-frame clones here, not all; method: immunoSEQ multiplex PCR. Clone size and the V and J calls come from that table; the DNA yielded D and trimming. The sample lists nearly 350,000 clones; 83% were seen once. The V gene lost 5 bases and the J gene lost 4 bases, with 18 bases spanning the gap. This CDR3 is built from 16 residues. Germline assignment: CDR1 MNHEY and CDR2 SVGEGT. Sequencing input: peripheral blood. The V call is TRBV6-2 or TRBV6-3, the J call TRBJ1-3; D uncertain. The source is a man aged 25 to 40 with active or convalescent COVID-19. CDR3 DNA: TGTGCCAGCAGTCCACGGGAAGCAAACCTGGGAAACACCATATATTTT. Amino acid sequence: CASSPREANLGNTIYF.